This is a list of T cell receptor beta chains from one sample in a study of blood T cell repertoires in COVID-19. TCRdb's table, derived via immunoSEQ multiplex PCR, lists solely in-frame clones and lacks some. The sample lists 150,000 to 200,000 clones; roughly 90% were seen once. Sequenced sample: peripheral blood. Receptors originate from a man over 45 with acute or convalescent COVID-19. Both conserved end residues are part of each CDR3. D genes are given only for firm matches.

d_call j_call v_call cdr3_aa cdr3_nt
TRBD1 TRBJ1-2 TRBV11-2 CASSPPGGRVYGYTF TGTGCCAGCAGCCCCCCAGGGGGTCGAGTCTATGGCTACACCTTC
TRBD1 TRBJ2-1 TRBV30 CAWSETRDSNNEQFF TGTGCCTGGAGTGAGACCCGGGACAGCAACAATGAGCAGTTCTTC
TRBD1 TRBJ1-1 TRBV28 CASSSYPGQANTEAFF TGTGCCAGCAGTTCGTACCCGGGACAGGCGAACACTGAAGCTTTCTTT
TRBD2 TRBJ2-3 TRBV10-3 CAIRTSGRATTDTQYF TGTGCCATCCGGACTAGCGGGAGGGCCACGACAGATACGCAGTATTTT
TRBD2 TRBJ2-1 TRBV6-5 CAIGTSGNNEQFF TGTGCCATCGGGACTAGCGGAAACAATGAGCAGTTCTTC
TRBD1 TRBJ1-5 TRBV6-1 CASSERTGNQPQHF TGTGCCAGCAGTGAGAGGACAGGAAATCAGCCCCAGCATTTT
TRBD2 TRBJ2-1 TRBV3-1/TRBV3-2 CASSQDPGGANNEQFF TGTGCCAGCAGCCAAGATCCGGGGGGGGCAAACAATGAGCAGTTCTTC
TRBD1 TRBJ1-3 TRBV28 CASSPPGGSGNTIYF TGTGCCAGCAGCCCCCCAGGGGGATCAGGAAACACCATATATTTT
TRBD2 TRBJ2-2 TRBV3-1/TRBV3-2 CASSQVIAGAGELFF TGTGCCAGCAGCCAAGTTATAGCGGGGGCCGGGGAGCTGTTTTTT
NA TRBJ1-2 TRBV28 CASSRGWNYGYTF TGTGCCAGCAGTCGGGGGTGGAACTATGGCTACACCTTC
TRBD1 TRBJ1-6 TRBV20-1 CSASEDRGGLALSPLHF TGCAGTGCTAGTGAGGACAGGGGCGGGTTGGCCCTATCACCCCTCCACTTT
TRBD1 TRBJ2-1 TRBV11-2 CASSLGSRGHGNEQFF TGTGCCAGCAGCTTAGGGTCCAGGGGGCATGGGAATGAGCAGTTCTTC
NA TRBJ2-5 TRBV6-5 CASTGLGGETQYF TGTGCCAGCACAGGTCTAGGGGGAGAGACCCAGTACTTC
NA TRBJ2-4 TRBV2 CASNQQVTLAKNIQYF TGTGCCAGCAACCAACAGGTTACACTAGCCAAAAACATTCAGTACTTC